The 7 T cell receptor beta chains presented below share a single source sample, sequenced in a study of beta chain features in type 1 diabetes (dated by TCRdb to between 2017 and 2018). The library was generated by the immunoSEQ multiplex PCR assay. The High Capacity cDNA Reverse Transcription Kit was used to reverse transcribe all of the isolated RNA, meaning that expressed TCRB transcripts were what got sequenced. Here the immuneACCESS table is served through TCRdb, limited to in-frame sequences with V and J called. Missing clones are a known gap in these copies; in checked studies unresolved V genes cover under half, and the rest lacks a known reason. This sample is represented by 310,000 or so clones; about 15% of them were singletons. The ten largest clonotypes hold approximately 0.015% of the sample. No antigen is known for these receptors. Broad study findings and their caveats: Type 1 diabetes patients showed a moderate but significant shortening of TCRB CDR3 length in all four CD4+ subsets.

The specimen was naive CD4+ T cells from blood. The sample's cell subset or site label, in plain terms: true naive CD4+ T cells. All receptors derive from a man between 18 and 29 years old with type 1 diabetes.

The chain joins TRBV28 to TRBJ2-5; 13 bases line up with TRBD2. CDR1 and CDR2 (germline): MDHEN, SYDVKM. CDR3 length equals 16 residues. After removal of 6 bases from V and 10 bases from J, the junction contained 14 bases not matched to a gene. For the CDR3, the DNA is TGTGCCAGCAGGCCCATCGGACTAGCGGGGGAGGGGGGCCAGTACTTC. Protein sequence: CASRPIGLAGEGGQYF. Together with reference TRBV28 and TRBJ2-5, the CDR3 gives the full variable domain: DVKVTQSSRYLVKRTGEKVFLECVQDMDHENMFWYRQDPGLGLRLIYFSYDVKMKEKGDIPEGYSVSREKKERFSLILESASTNQTSMYLCASRPIGLAGEGGQYFGPGTRLLVL.

This clone was seen only a few times. The chain has TRBV28 and TRBJ2-7, with D tentatively TRBD2 (6 bases). Per germline, CDR1 MDHEN and CDR2 SYDVKM. Trimming pared 10 bases from V and 4 bases from J, leaving 20 bases between. The CDR3 has 14 residues. CDR3 DNA: TGTGCCACTATACTGGACGGGGGTGTATACGAGCAGTACTTC. This gives the protein CATILDGGVYEQYF.

A few counts support this clone. The V and J genes are TRBV28 and TRBJ2-5, with TRBD2 matching over 10 bases. Germline CDR1 is MDHEN and CDR2 is SYDVKM. With V trimmed by 4 bases and J by 3 bases, 8 bases remained unmatched. This CDR3 comprises 16 residues. The CDR3: CASSSPSGRGEETQYF. The CDR3 coding sequence is TGTGCCAGCAGTTCCCCTAGCGGGAGAGGGGAAGAGACCCAGTACTTC.

This clone came up a few times. The rearrangement links TRBV30 to TRBJ1-1; TRBD1 matches at 9 bases. Germline lookup yields CDR1 GTSNPN and CDR2 SVGIG (reference sequence). This CDR3 has 14 amino acids. V was clipped by 0 bases and J by 6 bases; unmatched bases: 5. CDR3 in DNA: TGTGCCTGGAGTGTCCGGGACAGGGTCGCTGAAGCTTTCTTT. Residues: CAWSVRDRVAEAFF. Variable domain in full (rest from reference TRBV30 and TRBJ1-1): SQTIHQWPATLVQPVGSPLSLECTVEGTSNPNLYWYRQAAGRGLQLLFYSVGIGQISSEVPQNLSASRPQDRQFILSSKKLLLSDSGFYLCAWSVRDRVAEAFFGQGTRLTVV.

The chain links TRBV25-1 to TRBJ1-2, with D possibly being TRBD1 (5 bases). CDR3 length equals 13 residues. CDR1 is MGHDK and CDR2 is SYGVNS in the germline V gene. V lost 6 bases, J lost 7 bases, and 15 bases lay in between. The CDR3, as DNA: TGTGCCAGCAGCTGGGGCCCCATGGGTGGCTACACCTTC. Its translation is CASSWGPMGGYTF.

A few counts support this clone. The chain has TRBV28 and TRBJ1-2; TRBD1 matches at 7 bases. Unmatched junction bases numbered 6, after V lost 7 bases and J lost 4 bases. This CDR3 spans 13 amino acids. Germline V lookup: CDR1 MDHEN, CDR2 SYDVKM. CDR3 sequence (DNA): TGTGCCAGCAAACAGGGGCACCGCTATGGCTACACCTTC. Translated, it gives CASKQGHRYGYTF.

The rearrangement joins TRBV15 to TRBJ2-7; TRBD2 might be the D (6 bases). V lost 1 base and J 5 bases, leaving 12 bases between the germline ends. Germline V gene data show CDR1 as LNHNV and CDR2 as YYDKDF (reference sequence). The CDR3 is made up of 14 amino acids. The CDR3 spells CATSRGGEIHEQYF. The CDR3 DNA sequence: TGTGCCACCAGCAGAGGGGGGGAAATCCACGAGCAGTACTTC.